The rows below give T cell receptor beta chains drawn from one sample of a study of blood T cell repertoires in COVID-19. TCRdb's table, derived via immunoSEQ multiplex PCR, lists solely in-frame clones and lacks some. This table holds about 50,000 clones, around 80% found once. The sample was peripheral blood. These receptors originate from a man between 65 and 85 years old with acute or convalescent COVID-19. Each CDR3 is given with its conserved first and last residue. A D gene is named only where the DNA matches it firmly. Rows give clone size only sometimes, using once, few, many, or a class for an expanded clone.

j_call: TRBJ1-2; clone_size: many; v_call: TRBV29-1; d_call: -; cdr3_aa: CSVDVGGLRYTF; cdr3_nt: TGCAGCGTTGATGTCGGGGGGTTGAGGTACACCTTC
j_call: TRBJ1-5; clone_size: -; v_call: TRBV7-2; d_call: -; cdr3_aa: CASSPRGGNQPQHF; cdr3_nt: TGTGCCAGCAGTCCCCGCGGAGGCAATCAGCCCCAGCATTTT
j_call: TRBJ1-2; clone_size: -; v_call: TRBV13; d_call: TRBD1; cdr3_aa: CASTERTGGVIGYTF; cdr3_nt: TGTGCCAGCACCGAAAGGACAGGGGGCGTAATTGGCTACACCTTC
j_call: TRBJ2-7; clone_size: -; v_call: TRBV5-1; d_call: TRBD2; cdr3_aa: CASKRLAGRAVYEQYF; cdr3_nt: TGCGCCAGCAAGCGCCTAGCGGGCCGAGCTGTCTACGAGCAGTACTTC
j_call: TRBJ1-5; clone_size: -; v_call: TRBV28; d_call: -; cdr3_aa: CASANIAVGGNQPQHF; cdr3_nt: TGTGCCAGCGCCAATATAGCGGTCGGCGGCAATCAGCCCCAGCATTTT
j_call: TRBJ1-2; clone_size: few; v_call: TRBV3-1/TRBV3-2; d_call: -; cdr3_aa: CASSQRGTYGYTF; cdr3_nt: TGTGCCAGCAGCCAACGGGGTACCTATGGCTACACCTTC
j_call: TRBJ2-1; clone_size: -; v_call: TRBV12-3/TRBV12-4; d_call: TRBD1; cdr3_aa: CASSNQDRGLRFF; cdr3_nt: TGTGCCAGCAGTAACCAGGACAGGGGGCTGAGATTCTTC
j_call: TRBJ1-4; clone_size: -; v_call: TRBV6-5; d_call: -; cdr3_aa: CASGLGGNEKLFF; cdr3_nt: TGTGCCAGCGGACTAGGGGGGAATGAAAAACTGTTTTTT
j_call: TRBJ2-4; clone_size: few; v_call: TRBV2; d_call: -; cdr3_aa: CASMGPQRDKNIQYF; cdr3_nt: TGTGCCAGCATGGGGCCTCAACGAGACAAAAACATTCAGTACTTC
j_call: TRBJ1-1; clone_size: -; v_call: TRBV6-4; d_call: -; cdr3_aa: CASSEQVNTEAFF; cdr3_nt: TGTGCCAGCAGTGAACAGGTGAACACTGAAGCTTTCTTT
j_call: TRBJ1-2; clone_size: -; v_call: TRBV6-6; d_call: -; cdr3_aa: CASSYSQGGYTF; cdr3_nt: TGTGCCAGCAGTTACTCGCAGGGTGGCTACACCTTC
j_call: TRBJ1-6; clone_size: -; v_call: TRBV30; d_call: -; cdr3_aa: CALESSYNSPLHF; cdr3_nt: TGTGCTTTAGAGAGCTCCTATAATTCACCCCTCCACTTT
j_call: TRBJ1-1; clone_size: few; v_call: TRBV11-2; d_call: -; cdr3_aa: CASSLKRMLNTEAFF; cdr3_nt: TGTGCCAGCAGCTTAAAGCGGATGCTCAACACTGAAGCTTTCTTT
j_call: TRBJ1-2; clone_size: few; v_call: TRBV19; d_call: -; cdr3_aa: CASSIFGGLSDGYTF; cdr3_nt: TGTGCCAGTAGTATCTTTGGGGGCCTGAGCGATGGCTACACCTTC
j_call: TRBJ2-2; clone_size: -; v_call: TRBV19; d_call: -; cdr3_aa: CASSRPPAANTGELFF; cdr3_nt: TGTGCCAGTAGTCGCCCCCCAGCGGCGAACACCGGGGAGCTGTTTTTT
j_call: TRBJ2-7; clone_size: -; v_call: TRBV19; d_call: TRBD1; cdr3_aa: CASSKRQGAYEQYF; cdr3_nt: TGTGCCAGTAGTAAAAGACAGGGGGCCTACGAGCAGTACTTC
j_call: TRBJ1-5; clone_size: -; v_call: TRBV3-1/TRBV3-2; d_call: -; cdr3_aa: CASSQEAGNGQPQHF; cdr3_nt: TGTGCCAGCAGCCAAGAAGCAGGGAACGGTCAGCCCCAGCATTTT
j_call: TRBJ2-7; clone_size: -; v_call: TRBV4-2; d_call: TRBD1; cdr3_aa: CASSREGQGVSEQYF; cdr3_nt: TGTGCCAGCAGCCGTGAGGGACAGGGGGTATCGGAGCAGTACTTC
j_call: TRBJ2-1; clone_size: few; v_call: TRBV7-9; d_call: TRBD2; cdr3_aa: CASSRYRGTSGSLDNEQFF; cdr3_nt: TGTGCCAGCAGCCGATACAGGGGGACTAGCGGGAGTTTAGACAATGAGCAGTTCTTC
j_call: TRBJ2-5; clone_size: -; v_call: TRBV9; d_call: TRBD1; cdr3_aa: CASSVGGTDHQETQYF; cdr3_nt: TGTGCCAGCAGCGTAGGAGGGACAGATCACCAAGAGACCCAGTACTTC
j_call: TRBJ1-2; clone_size: -; v_call: TRBV27; d_call: TRBD1; cdr3_aa: CASSPRATGGNYGYTF; cdr3_nt: TGTGCCAGCAGTCCCCGTGCCACAGGGGGAAACTATGGCTACACCTTC
j_call: TRBJ2-7; clone_size: once; v_call: TRBV7-6; d_call: TRBD1; cdr3_aa: CASSLVTGGADEQYF; cdr3_nt: TGTGCCAGCAGCTTAGTCACAGGGGGCGCGGACGAGCAGTACTTC
j_call: TRBJ2-5; clone_size: -; v_call: TRBV30; d_call: -; cdr3_aa: CAWSVSPGRETQYF; cdr3_nt: TGTGCCTGGAGTGTATCTCCCGGTCGGGAGACCCAGTACTTC
j_call: TRBJ2-3; clone_size: -; v_call: TRBV11-2; d_call: -; cdr3_aa: CASSLADTQYF; cdr3_nt: TGTGCCAGCAGCCTTGCAGATACGCAGTATTTT
j_call: TRBJ1-5; clone_size: -; v_call: TRBV28; d_call: -; cdr3_aa: CASSFLNLGDQPQHF; cdr3_nt: TGTGCCAGCAGTTTCCTGAACCTAGGGGATCAGCCCCAGCATTTT
j_call: TRBJ1-2; clone_size: -; v_call: TRBV29-1; d_call: -; cdr3_aa: CSGGRREDGYTF; cdr3_nt: TGCAGCGGGGGGCGCAGGGAAGATGGCTACACCTTC
j_call: TRBJ2-1; clone_size: -; v_call: TRBV7-8; d_call: TRBD2; cdr3_aa: CASSPRMASGIYNEQFF; cdr3_nt: TGTGCCAGCAGCCCCCGTATGGCTAGCGGGATTTACAATGAGCAGTTCTTC
j_call: TRBJ2-7; clone_size: -; v_call: TRBV27; d_call: TRBD2; cdr3_aa: CASSRGGGPGEQYF; cdr3_nt: TGTGCCAGCAGCCGGGGGGGAGGGCCAGGAGAGCAGTACTTC
j_call: TRBJ1-4; clone_size: -; v_call: TRBV28; d_call: -; cdr3_aa: CASSLTGASTNEKLFF; cdr3_nt: TGTGCCAGCAGTTTAACCGGTGCATCAACTAATGAAAAACTGTTTTTT
j_call: TRBJ1-6; clone_size: -; v_call: TRBV7-8; d_call: -; cdr3_aa: CASSLGNVGSPLHF; cdr3_nt: TGTGCCAGCAGCTTAGGCAACGTCGGTTCACCCCTCCACTTT
j_call: TRBJ2-3; clone_size: -; v_call: TRBV27; d_call: TRBD2; cdr3_aa: CASSYLTSGRDTDTQYF; cdr3_nt: TGTGCCAGCAGTTACCTAACTAGCGGGAGGGACACAGATACGCAGTATTTT
j_call: TRBJ1-2; clone_size: -; v_call: TRBV5-4; d_call: -; cdr3_aa: CASSPSSGSYGYTF; cdr3_nt: TGTGCCAGCAGCCCGTCGTCAGGGTCTTATGGCTACACCTTC
j_call: TRBJ1-5; clone_size: -; v_call: TRBV19; d_call: -; cdr3_aa: CASSIGYYSNQPQHF; cdr3_nt: TGTGCCAGTAGTATCGGTTATTATAGCAATCAGCCCCAGCATTTT
j_call: TRBJ1-5; clone_size: -; v_call: TRBV7-2; d_call: TRBD1; cdr3_aa: CASSWRTGDSNQPQHF; cdr3_nt: TGTGCCAGCAGCTGGCGGACAGGGGATAGCAATCAGCCCCAGCATTTT
j_call: TRBJ1-3; clone_size: -; v_call: TRBV12-3/TRBV12-4; d_call: -; cdr3_aa: CASSFLNTIYF; cdr3_nt: TGTGCCAGCAGTTTCCTAAACACCATATATTTT
j_call: TRBJ1-1; clone_size: -; v_call: TRBV10-3; d_call: -; cdr3_aa: CAISEGGLPTEAFF; cdr3_nt: TGTGCCATCAGTGAGGGGGGGTTACCCACTGAAGCTTTCTTT
j_call: TRBJ2-7; clone_size: -; v_call: TRBV19; d_call: TRBD1; cdr3_aa: CASSTTRGGTGAREQYF; cdr3_nt: TGTGCCAGTAGTACAACTCGCGGTGGGACAGGGGCTCGCGAGCAGTACTTC
j_call: TRBJ2-1; clone_size: -; v_call: TRBV11-2; d_call: TRBD2; cdr3_aa: CASIQDRLAGRVEQFF; cdr3_nt: TGTGCCAGCATCCAAGATAGGCTAGCGGGAAGGGTTGAGCAGTTCTTC
j_call: TRBJ2-5; clone_size: -; v_call: TRBV6-2/TRBV6-3; d_call: -; cdr3_aa: CASSYFSGQETQYF; cdr3_nt: TGTGCCAGCAGTTATTTTTCCGGGCAAGAGACCCAGTACTTC
j_call: TRBJ2-1; clone_size: -; v_call: TRBV30; d_call: -; cdr3_aa: CAWSTRVGYNEQFF; cdr3_nt: TGTGCCTGGAGTACTAGGGTTGGGTACAATGAGCAGTTCTTC
j_call: TRBJ2-5; clone_size: -; v_call: TRBV5-6; d_call: -; cdr3_aa: CASPGQYQETQYF; cdr3_nt: TGTGCCAGCCCTGGACAGTACCAAGAGACCCAGTACTTC
j_call: TRBJ1-1; clone_size: once; v_call: TRBV11-2; d_call: -; cdr3_aa: CASSLKRNTEAFF; cdr3_nt: TGTGCCAGCTCCCTTAAGAGGAACACTGAAGCTTTCTTT
j_call: TRBJ1-6; clone_size: -; v_call: TRBV7-2; d_call: TRBD1; cdr3_aa: CASSLEGTANSPLHF; cdr3_nt: TGTGCCAGCAGCTTAGAGGGGACAGCAAATTCACCCCTCCACTTT
j_call: TRBJ2-3; clone_size: -; v_call: TRBV3-1/TRBV3-2; d_call: -; cdr3_aa: CASSHRASRNTQYF; cdr3_nt: TGTGCCAGCAGCCACAGGGCGTCGCGGAATACGCAGTATTTT